The 28 T cell receptor beta chains in this list originate from one sample, sequenced in a study of T cell responses to AZD1222 COVID-19 vaccine. Sequencing was performed with immunoSEQ multiplex PCR; in TCRdb, only in-frame clones are kept and a portion is missing. The sample lists about 26,000 clones; over 75% were seen once. This specimen was peripheral blood, taken 28 days after the second AZD1222 dose. These receptors were collected from an adult who received the AZD1222 COVID-19 vaccine.

The gene calls are TRBV28 and TRBJ1-2; D remains unclear. V was pared by 7 bases and J by 3 bases, with 12 bases between. Germline V lookup: CDR1 MDHEN, CDR2 SYDVKM. The CDR3 sequence is 13 residues long. The CDR3 loop is CASTPPVDYGYTF. The CDR3, as DNA: TGTGCCAGCACCCCCCCGGTAGACTATGGCTACACCTTC.

V is TRBV9 and J is TRBJ2-2, with D unresolved. The CDR3 runs to 11 residues. Between the trimmed V and J ends, which lost 0 bases and 8 bases, there was a span of 2 bases. Looked up from germline, CDR1 is SGDLS and CDR2 is YYNGEE. The CDR3 protein is CASSVEGELFF. CDR3 bases: TGTGCCAGCAGCGTAGAAGGGGAGCTGTTTTTT.

This rearrangement joins TRBV10-1 to TRBJ2-7; D not resolved. V was shortened by 5 bases and J by 0 bases, with 14 bases between the two germline ends. CDR1 is WNHNN and CDR2 is SYGVQD in the germline V gene (reference sequence). The CDR3 spans 15 residues. CDR3 DNA sequence: TGCGCCAGCAGTCCATCTTCTCGAACCTCCTACGAGCAGTACTTC. Residues: CASSPSSRTSYEQYF.

The chain joins TRBV6-5 to TRBJ2-1; the match to TRBD2 covers 7 bases. Trimming took 8 bases from V and 4 from J; bases not matched to a gene: 5. This CDR3 region has 13 residues. The V gene's germline CDR1 is MNHEY and CDR2 SVGAGI. Written as DNA, the CDR3 is TGTGCCAGCCGGCTAGCGGAATACAATGAGCAGTTCTTC. This gives the protein CASRLAEYNEQFF.

J is TRBJ1-1 and V is TRBV28, with D possibly being TRBD1 (6 bases). This CDR3 region has 13 residues. Germline CDR1 is MDHEN and CDR2 is SYDVKM. Trimming removed 6 bases from V and 0 bases from J, with 8 bases in between. The CDR3 DNA follows: TGTGCCAGCAGGGGACATATGAACACTGAAGCTTTCTTT. It translates to CASRGHMNTEAFF.

The V call is TRBV7-2, the J call TRBJ1-1; no reliable D call. This CDR3 is built from 15 residues. The germline CDR1 and CDR2 sequences are SGHTA and FQGNSA. Trimming left V 1 base short and J 5 bases short, with 14 bases between. The CDR3 DNA reads TGTGCCAGCAGCTTAGACGCCACCCGAGGAACTGAAGCTTTCTTT. Its translation: CASSLDATRGTEAFF. Together with reference TRBV7-2 and TRBJ1-1, the CDR3 gives the full variable domain: GAGVSQSPSNKVTEKGKDVELRCDPISGHTALYWYRQSLGQGLEFLIYFQGNSAPDKSGLPSDRFSAERTGGSVSTLTIQRTQQEDSAVYLCASSLDATRGTEAFFGQGTRLTVV.

The J gene is TRBJ2-1, the V gene TRBV5-5; D may be TRBD2 (6 bases). The CDR3 contains 14 residues. Germline-derived CDR1 and CDR2 are SGHKS and YYEKEE (reference sequence). V was pared by 0 bases and J by 7 bases, with 11 bases between. The CDR3, as DNA: TGTGCCAGCAGCTTGGCCGGGGGTTTGAATGAGCAGTTCTTC. It specifies CASSLAGGLNEQFF.

The chain is built from TRBV2 and TRBJ1-2; D is ambiguous. Germline CDR1 and CDR2: SNHLY and FYNNEI. This CDR3 region has 13 residues. V was clipped by 2 bases and J by 7 bases, with 11 bases between them. CDR3 in DNA: TGTGCCAGCAGTGAACGGCGTTCGGGTGGCTACACCTTC. This encodes CASSERRSGGYTF. Complete variable domain (other parts from reference TRBV2 and TRBJ1-2): EPEVTQTPSHQVTQMGQEVILRCVPISNHLYFYWYRQILGQKVEFLVSFYNNEISEKSEIFDDQFSVERPDGSNFTLKIRSTKLEDSAMYFCASSERRSGGYTFGSGTRLTVV.

This sequence joins TRBV4-1 and TRBJ2-1; D not resolved. The CDR3 sequence is 11 residues long. Germline CDR1 MGHRA, CDR2 YSYEKL. The germline V and J ends were trimmed by 4 bases and 5 bases, with 3 bases remaining between them. The CDR3 coding sequence is TGCGCCAGCAGCCGGGACAATGAGCAGTTCTTC. Translated: CASSRDNEQFF.

The chain employs TRBV9 and TRBJ2-5; 9 bases match TRBD1. This CDR3 has 15 amino acids. Germline lookup yields CDR1 SGDLS and CDR2 YYNGEE. With 3 bases clipped from V and 5 bases from J, the junction kept 8 bases outside the gene matches. In DNA, the CDR3 is TGTGCCAGCAGCGCCACCGGGACAGGGAGGGAGACCCAGTACTTC. Amino acids: CASSATGTGRETQYF.

This clone counts as medium-sized (0.01 to 0.1%). The chain employs TRBV25-1 and TRBJ2-1, with D perhaps TRBD2 (6 bases). The V and J ends lost 4 bases and 16 bases respectively, with 17 bases between them. Germline V gene data show CDR1 as MGHDK and CDR2 as SYGVNS. CDR3 length: 12 amino acids. CDR3 loop: CASSVGRTVFFF. CDR3 coding DNA: TGTGCCAGCAGTGTAGGGAGGACGGTATTCTTCTTC.

The rearrangement uses TRBV29-1 and TRBJ2-3, with D possibly being TRBD2 (6 bases). From germline, CDR1 is SQVTM and CDR2 ANQGSEA. CDR3 length equals 14 residues. Trimming took off 4 bases at V and 4 bases at J, with 15 bases between the two ends. CDR3 loop: CSVVRGLYADTQYF. CDR3 DNA: TGCAGCGTTGTGAGGGGACTGTACGCAGATACGCAGTATTTT.

The chain uses TRBV4-1 and TRBJ2-2; tentative D call: TRBD1 (5 bases). The CDR3 runs to 16 residues. Germline V gene data show CDR1 as MGHRA and CDR2 as YSYEKL. The V and J ends lost 0 bases and 2 bases respectively, with 10 bases between them. CDR3 in DNA: TGCGCCAGCAGCCAAGAGGGGCAGGGAAACACCGGGGAGCTGTTTTTT. Protein: CASSQEGQGNTGELFF.

The V call is TRBV6-2 or TRBV6-3, the J call TRBJ1-1; D remains ambiguous. CDR3 length equals 13 residues. The germline CDR1 and CDR2 sequences are MNHEY and SVGEGT. The V end lost 2 bases, the J end lost 1 base, and 5 bases lay between the germline ends. The CDR3 nucleotides are TGTGCCAGCAGTTACCACGAGAACACTGAAGCTTTCTTT. Its translation is CASSYHENTEAFF.

The rearrangement uses TRBV6-2 or TRBV6-3 and TRBJ1-1, with D possibly being TRBD1 (5 bases). The CDR3 is 14 amino acids. V was trimmed by 2 bases and J by 4 bases, leaving 11 bases between them. CDR1 MNHEY and CDR2 SVGEGT come from the germline V gene. CDR3 coding DNA: TGTGCCAGCAGTTACGGGGCCACGGGCACTGAAGCTTTCTTT. This codes for CASSYGATGTEAFF.

This chain uses TRBV4-1 with TRBJ1-6; 8 bases line up with TRBD1. CDR3 size: 15 residues. In germline, CDR1 is MGHRA, CDR2 YSYEKL. Unmatched junction bases numbered 7, after V lost 4 bases and J lost 8 bases. The CDR3: CASSPGQGRDSPLHF. CDR3 DNA sequence: TGCGCCAGCAGCCCAGGACAGGGAAGGGATTCACCCCTCCACTTT.

The chain couples TRBV19 to TRBJ2-3; the match to TRBD1 covers 8 bases. The CDR3 length is 14 residues. Trimming cost V 3 bases and J 3 bases; bases outside gene matches: 2. From germline, CDR1 is LNHDA and CDR2 SQIVND (reference sequence). This CDR3 reads CASSIQGATDTQYF. The DNA for the CDR3 is TGTGCCAGTAGTATCCAGGGGGCTACAGATACGCAGTATTTT.

This clone was seen only a few times. V and J are TRBV7-6 and TRBJ1-6; D unresolved. The V end lost 1 base, the J end lost 9 bases, and 13 bases lay between the germline ends. The CDR3 is 15 residues long. Germline V gene lookup returns CDR1 SGHVS and CDR2 FNYEAQ. In nucleotides, the CDR3 is TGTGCCAGCAGCTTAGGTGGACTGGACGCTTCACCCCTCCACTTT. Amino acids: CASSLGGLDASPLHF.

The chain recombines TRBV6-5 with TRBJ2-3; the match to TRBD2 covers 16 bases. The CDR3 extends over 15 amino acids. Germline CDR1 reads MNHEY; CDR2 reads SVGAGI. The junction had 6 bases not matched to a gene; V was cut back by 5 bases and J by 10 bases. CDR3 protein: CASSPPGLAGGPQYF. The CDR3 DNA reads as TGTGCCAGCAGTCCCCCGGGACTAGCGGGGGGGCCGCAGTATTTT.

This sequence joins TRBV28 and TRBJ1-3, with D perhaps TRBD1 (5 bases). V lost 8 bases to trimming and J lost 4 bases, with 15 bases between them. Per germline, CDR1 MDHEN and CDR2 SYDVKM. The CDR3 runs to 14 residues. The CDR3 here is CASAQGIRGNTIYF. DNA for the CDR3: TGTGCCAGCGCCCAGGGTATTCGGGGAAACACCATATATTTT.

About this clone itself: The sample carries other DNA sequences with the same CDR3. The genes are TRBV19 and TRBJ2-1, with TRBD2 matching over 12 bases. V lost 3 bases and J lost 0; bases outside the gene matches: 9. The CDR3 is made up of 19 amino acids. Germline CDR1 LNHDA, CDR2 SQIVND (reference sequence). CDR3 residues: CASSILGLAGGSSYNEQFF. DNA for the CDR3: TGTGCCAGTAGTATTTTGGGACTAGCGGGTGGTAGCTCCTACAATGAGCAGTTCTTC.

The chain recombines TRBV10-3 with TRBJ2-7; a possible D gene is TRBD1 (5 bases). V lost 4 bases, J lost 0 bases, and 7 bases lay in between. The CDR3 runs 13 residues. Germline V lookup: CDR1 ENHRY, CDR2 SYGVKD. The DNA for the CDR3 is TGTGCCATCAGTGCCCAGGGCTCCTACGAGCAGTACTTC. Its protein product is CAISAQGSYEQYF.

This clone was detected only once. V usage is TRBV4-3 and J usage is TRBJ1-2; D ambiguous. This CDR3 is 16 amino acids long. Trimming shortened V by 0 bases and J by 3 bases, and 14 bases separated the two germline ends. The germline V gene encodes CDR1 LGHNA and CDR2 YSLEER. The CDR3 sequence is CASSQDTRSSYYGYTF. The CDR3 DNA reads TGCGCCAGCAGCCAAGACACCCGGAGCTCGTACTATGGCTACACCTTC.

The genes are TRBV7-2 and TRBJ1-6; the D is unclear. Trimming cost V 2 bases and J 10 bases, with 15 bases left between them. The length of the CDR3 is 15 residues. From germline, CDR1 is SGHTA and CDR2 FQGNSA. DNA of the CDR3: TGTGCCAGCAGCTTAAGGGTTGGGGATGCGTCACCCCTCCACTTT. Its translation: CASSLRVGDASPLHF.

This chain joins TRBV4-3 and TRBJ1-2; D not certain. Trimming removed 0 bases at V and 5 bases at J, with 16 bases between. The germline gives CDR1 LGHNA, CDR2 YSLEER. The CDR3 has 16 amino acids. The CDR3 region is CASSQELPGHQYGYTF. For the CDR3, the DNA is TGCGCCAGCAGCCAAGAACTCCCGGGCCATCAATATGGCTACACCTTC.

The rearrangement joins TRBV5-1 to TRBJ2-3; the match to TRBD2 covers 11 bases. Germline assignment: CDR1 SGHRS and CDR2 YFSETQ. After removal of 3 bases from V and 2 bases from J, the junction contained 8 bases not matched to a gene. The CDR3 totals 17 residues. CDR3 sequence reads: CASSWWLAGGPTDTQYF. CDR3 bases: TGCGCCAGCAGCTGGTGGCTAGCGGGGGGCCCCACAGATACGCAGTATTTT.

The chain carries TRBV3-1 (or the pseudogene TRBV3-2) and TRBJ1-1; TRBD1 might be the D (5 bases). The germline V and J ends were trimmed by 1 base and 11 bases, with 8 bases remaining between them. Per the germline V gene, CDR1 is LGHDT and CDR2 is YNNKEL (reference sequence). CDR3 length: 11 amino acids. CDR3 in amino acids: CASSQGQSAFF. In nucleotides, the CDR3 is TGTGCCAGCAGCCAAGGACAGTCGGCTTTCTTT.

This clone was counted a single time. CDR3 loop: CASSLSRSIPNEKLFF. CDR3 DNA: TGTGCCAGCAGCTTAAGCCGGAGTATTCCTAATGAAAAACTGTTTTTT. The chain joins TRBV7-8 to TRBJ1-4, with D uncertain. Germline CDR1 reads SGHVS; CDR2 reads FQNEAQ. Trimming pared 2 bases from V and 3 bases from J, leaving 13 bases between. CDR3 size: 16 residues.